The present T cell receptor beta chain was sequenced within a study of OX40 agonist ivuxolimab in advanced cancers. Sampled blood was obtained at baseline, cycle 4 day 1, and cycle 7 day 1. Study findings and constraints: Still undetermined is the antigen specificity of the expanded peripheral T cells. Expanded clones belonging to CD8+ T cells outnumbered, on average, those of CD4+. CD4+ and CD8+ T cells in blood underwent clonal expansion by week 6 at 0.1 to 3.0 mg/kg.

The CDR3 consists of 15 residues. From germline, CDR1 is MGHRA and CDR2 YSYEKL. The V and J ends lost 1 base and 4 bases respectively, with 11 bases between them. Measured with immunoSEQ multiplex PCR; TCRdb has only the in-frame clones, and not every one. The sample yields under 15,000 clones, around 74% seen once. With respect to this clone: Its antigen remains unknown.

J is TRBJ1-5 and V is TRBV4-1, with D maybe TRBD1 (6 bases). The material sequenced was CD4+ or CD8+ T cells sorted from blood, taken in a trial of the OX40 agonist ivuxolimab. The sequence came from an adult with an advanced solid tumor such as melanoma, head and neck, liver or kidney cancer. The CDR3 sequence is CASSQADRENQPQHF. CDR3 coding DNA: TGCGCCAGCAGCCAAGCGGACAGAGAAAATCAGCCCCAGCATTTT.